This is a list of T cell receptor beta chains from one sample in a study of T cells in Graves' hyperthyroidism and ophthalmopathy. MiXCR was run by TCRdb on the multiplex PCR reads, yielding one entry per CDR3 protein. The sample holds about 500,000 distinct CDR3 sequences, roughly 17% seen once. Source material: blood. These receptors were collected from a woman aged 18-29 years with Graves' ophthalmopathy. Both conserved end residues are part of each CDR3. Each record gives: D gene, V gene, clone size, J gene, CDR3 protein, CDR3 DNA. A D gene is named only where the DNA matches it firmly. The size field is filled for only some rows; it gives once, few, many or a size class.

d_gene: .
v_gene: TRBV20-1
abundance: few
j_gene: TRBJ1-2
CDR3aa: CSAPTANYGYTF
CDR3nt: TGCAGTGCGCCGACAGCTAACTATGGCTACACCTTC

d_gene: TRBD1
v_gene: TRBV11-2
abundance: many
j_gene: TRBJ1-1
CDR3aa: CASSSRQGARGTEAFF
CDR3nt: TGTGCCAGCAGCTCCCGACAGGGGGCGAGGGGCACTGAAGCTTTCTTT

d_gene: .
v_gene: TRBV7-3
abundance: many
j_gene: TRBJ2-2
CDR3aa: CASSLGPSGGELFF
CDR3nt: TGTGCCAGCAGCTTGGGGCCAAGTGGCGGGGAGCTGTTTTTT

d_gene: .
v_gene: TRBV7-2
abundance: few
j_gene: TRBJ1-4
CDR3aa: CASSLVDNEKLFF
CDR3nt: TGTGCCAGCAGCTTAGTGGACAATGAAAAACTGTTTTTT

d_gene: TRBD1
v_gene: TRBV5-1
abundance: few
j_gene: TRBJ1-2
CDR3aa: CASSFYVGQLYGYTF
CDR3nt: TGCGCCAGCAGCTTTTACGTGGGACAGCTCTATGGCTACACCTTC

d_gene: TRBD1
v_gene: TRBV5-1
abundance: many
j_gene: TRBJ1-1
CDR3aa: CASALTQGGRTEAFF
CDR3nt: TGCGCCAGCGCCCTTACGCAGGGGGGTAGGACTGAAGCTTTCTTT

d_gene: .
v_gene: TRBV6-1
abundance: few
j_gene: TRBJ1-1
CDR3aa: CASIPDRDNTEAFF
CDR3nt: TGTGCCAGCATACCGGACAGAGATAACACTGAAGCTTTCTTT

d_gene: TRBD2
v_gene: TRBV7-9
abundance: many
j_gene: TRBJ2-3
CDR3aa: CASSGSSGPNSTDTQYF
CDR3nt: TGTGCCAGCAGCGGATCTAGCGGGCCCAATAGCACAGATACGCAGTATTTT

d_gene: TRBD1
v_gene: TRBV30
abundance: .
j_gene: TRBJ2-3
CDR3aa: CAWSTGTGVLTDTQYF
CDR3nt: TGTGCCTGGAGTACAGGGACAGGGGTTTTAACAGATACGCAGTATTTT

d_gene: .
v_gene: TRBV29-1
abundance: few
j_gene: TRBJ2-5
CDR3aa: CSVLPPVGQTQYF
CDR3nt: TGCAGCGTTCTCCCTCCTGTTGGCCAGACCCAGTACTTC

d_gene: .
v_gene: TRBV29-1
abundance: many
j_gene: TRBJ1-1
CDR3aa: CSVAVAENTPEAFF
CDR3nt: TGCAGCGTTGCGGTAGCAGAAAATACCCCTGAAGCTTTCTTT

d_gene: .
v_gene: TRBV7-2
abundance: many
j_gene: TRBJ2-3
CDR3aa: CASSLDSQQGDTQYF
CDR3nt: TGTGCCAGCAGCTTAGACTCCCAGCAGGGCGATACGCAGTATTTT

d_gene: TRBD2
v_gene: TRBV28
abundance: many
j_gene: TRBJ2-7
CDR3aa: CASSPRLAGPRGEQYF
CDR3nt: TGTGCCAGCAGCCCTCGACTAGCGGGGCCTCGGGGGGAGCAGTACTTC

d_gene: TRBD1
v_gene: TRBV30
abundance: once
j_gene: TRBJ1-2
CDR3aa: CAWRRTGFNYGYTF
CDR3nt: TGTGCCTGGAGGAGGACAGGTTTTAACTATGGCTACACCTTC

d_gene: .
v_gene: TRBV10-1
abundance: .
j_gene: TRBJ1-4
CDR3aa: CALPRTSFGKKLFF
CDR3nt: TGCGCCCTCCCTCGGACCTCCTTTGGGAAAAAACTGTTTTTT

d_gene: TRBD1
v_gene: TRBV29-1
abundance: many
j_gene: TRBJ2-7
CDR3aa: CSVVGQGFEQYF
CDR3nt: TGCAGCGTTGTCGGACAGGGATTCGAGCAGTACTTC

d_gene: .
v_gene: TRBV4-3
abundance: .
j_gene: TRBJ2-7
CDR3aa: CASSQEGMGEQYF
CDR3nt: TGCGCCAGCAGCCAAGAGGGGATGGGGGAGCAGTACTTC

d_gene: .
v_gene: TRBV7-2
abundance: many
j_gene: TRBJ2-7
CDR3aa: CASSLSRDTNEQYF
CDR3nt: TGTGCCAGCAGCTTATCCCGGGACACCAACGAGCAGTACTTC

d_gene: TRBD2
v_gene: TRBV5-4
abundance: .
j_gene: TRBJ2-7
CDR3aa: CASSSIAGVHEQYF
CDR3nt: TGTGCCAGCAGCTCTATAGCGGGAGTTCACGAGCAGTACTTC

d_gene: .
v_gene: TRBV20-1
abundance: .
j_gene: TRBJ2-5
CDR3aa: CSARVLETQYF
CDR3nt: TGCAGTGCTAGAGTTCTGGAGACCCAGTACTTC

d_gene: TRBD1
v_gene: TRBV27
abundance: few
j_gene: TRBJ1-2
CDR3aa: CASSLSTGGSLGSGYTF
CDR3nt: TGTGCCAGCAGTTTGTCGACAGGGGGCTCGTTAGGGTCTGGCTACACCTTC

d_gene: TRBD1
v_gene: TRBV5-1
abundance: many
j_gene: TRBJ1-6
CDR3aa: CASSEGTGVSPLHF
CDR3nt: TGCGCCAGCAGCGAAGGGACAGGGGTCTCACCCCTCCACTTT

d_gene: TRBD1
v_gene: TRBV2
abundance: many
j_gene: TRBJ2-1
CDR3aa: CASTGQGPLSYDEQFF
CDR3nt: TGTGCCAGCACAGGACAGGGCCCTCTTTCTTACGATGAGCAGTTCTTC

d_gene: .
v_gene: TRBV7-2
abundance: .
j_gene: TRBJ1-6
CDR3aa: CASSSTGTPNSPLHF
CDR3nt: TGTGCCAGCAGTTCAACCGGGACACCCAATTCACCCCTCCACTTT

d_gene: TRBD1
v_gene: TRBV28
abundance: many
j_gene: TRBJ2-7
CDR3aa: CASSMTGVSYEQYF
CDR3nt: TGTGCCAGCAGTATGACAGGGGTATCCTACGAGCAGTACTTC

d_gene: .
v_gene: TRBV28
abundance: many
j_gene: TRBJ2-1
CDR3aa: CASSHSDLSSYNEQFF
CDR3nt: TGTGCCAGCAGTCATTCCGACCTTAGCTCCTACAATGAGCAGTTCTTC

d_gene: TRBD1
v_gene: TRBV7-6
abundance: few
j_gene: TRBJ2-7
CDR3aa: CASSSGQATGQYF
CDR3nt: TGTGCCAGCAGCTCGGGACAGGCAACAGGGCAGTACTTC

d_gene: .
v_gene: TRBV4-2
abundance: few
j_gene: TRBJ1-1
CDR3aa: CASSLVGRSKANTEAFF
CDR3nt: TGTGCCAGCAGCCTGGTAGGCAGGTCCAAAGCGAACACTGAAGCTTTCTTT

d_gene: .
v_gene: TRBV9
abundance: .
j_gene: TRBJ2-5
CDR3aa: CASSDERETQYF
CDR3nt: TGTGCCAGCAGCGACGAGCGGGAGACCCAGTACTTC

d_gene: .
v_gene: TRBV20-1
abundance: many
j_gene: TRBJ2-3
CDR3aa: CSARDHETDTQYF
CDR3nt: TGCAGTGCTAGAGATCATGAAACAGATACGCAGTATTTT

d_gene: .
v_gene: TRBV27
abundance: many
j_gene: TRBJ2-1
CDR3aa: CASSLSGGTITYNEQFF
CDR3nt: TGTGCCAGCAGTTTATCAGGCGGGACAATCACCTACAATGAGCAGTTCTTC

d_gene: .
v_gene: TRBV6-1
abundance: few
j_gene: TRBJ1-5
CDR3aa: CASRVGDNQPQHF
CDR3nt: TGTGCCAGCAGGGTTGGGGACAATCAGCCCCAGCATTTT

d_gene: .
v_gene: TRBV7-2
abundance: many
j_gene: TRBJ2-3
CDR3aa: CASSLWRDLGDTQYF
CDR3nt: TGTGCCAGCAGCTTGTGGCGGGATTTGGGGGATACGCAGTATTTT

d_gene: .
v_gene: TRBV27
abundance: few
j_gene: TRBJ1-5
CDR3aa: CASSQTGYGSNQPQHF
CDR3nt: TGTGCCAGCAGCCAAACAGGATACGGGAGCAATCAGCCCCAGCATTTT

d_gene: .
v_gene: TRBV20-1
abundance: many
j_gene: TRBJ2-2
CDR3aa: CSVNTGELFF
CDR3nt: TGCAGTGTGAACACCGGGGAGCTGTTTTTT

d_gene: .
v_gene: TRBV4-1
abundance: few
j_gene: TRBJ1-2
CDR3aa: CASSPYYGQLTYGYTF
CDR3nt: TGCGCCAGCAGCCCCTACTACGGACAGTTAACCTATGGCTACACCTTC

d_gene: .
v_gene: TRBV6-1
abundance: many
j_gene: TRBJ2-5
CDR3aa: CASSENYRGRQETQYF
CDR3nt: TGTGCCAGCAGTGAAAATTACCGGGGGCGCCAAGAGACCCAGTACTTC

d_gene: .
v_gene: TRBV9
abundance: .
j_gene: TRBJ1-5
CDR3aa: CASGFGSEQPQHF
CDR3nt: TGTGCCAGCGGTTTTGGGTCAGAGCAGCCCCAGCATTTT

d_gene: TRBD2
v_gene: TRBV20-1
abundance: many
j_gene: TRBJ2-3
CDR3aa: CSAKLAGGADTQYF
CDR3nt: TGCAGTGCCAAACTAGCGGGAGGGGCAGATACGCAGTATTTT

d_gene: TRBD2
v_gene: TRBV6-1
abundance: .
j_gene: TRBJ2-1
CDR3aa: CASSRAGDGYNEQFF
CDR3nt: TGTGCCAGCAGCCGAGCGGGAGACGGTTACAATGAGCAGTTCTTC

d_gene: .
v_gene: TRBV7-8
abundance: many
j_gene: TRBJ2-2
CDR3aa: CASRPEQGFPANTGELFF
CDR3nt: TGTGCCAGCAGACCTGAACAGGGATTTCCTGCGAACACCGGGGAGCTGTTTTTT

d_gene: .
v_gene: TRBV6-1
abundance: many
j_gene: TRBJ2-7
CDR3aa: CASRFSSSYEQYF
CDR3nt: TGTGCCAGCAGATTTTCCAGTTCCTACGAGCAGTACTTC